Presented here are 11 T cell receptor beta chains from one specimen sequenced in a study of T cell responses to AZD1222 COVID-19 vaccine. Using immunoSEQ multiplex PCR, the repertoire was profiled, and TCRdb retains in-frame clones only, with some absent. The table shows some 180,000 clones, with 91% occurring only once. The source material was peripheral blood, sampled 28 days after the second AZD1222 dose. Receptor source: an adult who received the AZD1222 COVID-19 vaccine.

This clone came up once. The genes are TRBV4-2 and TRBJ2-3, with D uncertain. CDR1 and CDR2 (germline): LGHNA, YNFKEQ. The CDR3 is made up of 16 amino acids. Trimming shortened V by 0 bases and J by 1 base, and 11 bases separated the two germline ends. The CDR3 spells CASSQDLVVRTDTQYF. DNA of the CDR3: TGTGCCAGCAGCCAAGATCTAGTCGTCCGCACAGATACGCAGTATTTT.

V is TRBV7-2 and J is TRBJ2-7; D uncertain. There are 14 residues in the CDR3. Looked up from germline, CDR1 is SGHTA and CDR2 is FQGNSA. Trimming cost V 3 bases and J 2 bases, with 11 bases left between them. The CDR3, as DNA: TGTGCCAGCAGCTTCAGGCCGGGTCCCTACGAGCAGTACTTC. This sequence encodes CASSFRPGPYEQYF.

This chain joins TRBV24-1 and TRBJ2-7; no definite D call. The CDR3 extends over 12 amino acids. V was shortened by 4 bases and J by 6 bases, with 9 bases between the two germline ends. The V gene's germline CDR1 is KGHDR and CDR2 SFDVKD. CDR3 amino acids: CATSDPMGEQYF. In DNA form, the CDR3 reads TGTGCCACCAGTGACCCCATGGGCGAGCAGTACTTC.

The J gene is TRBJ1-2, the V gene TRBV18, with no clear D. Germline CDR1 reads KGHSH; CDR2 reads LQKENI. The CDR3 is 15 amino acids. V gave up 3 bases and J gave up 3 bases, with 14 bases separating them. CDR3 sequence: CASSPSLGFDYGYTF. The CDR3 DNA follows: TGTGCCAGCTCACCCTCCCTGGGCTTCGACTATGGCTACACCTTC.

This chain uses TRBV15 with TRBJ2-5; the match to TRBD2 covers 16 bases. The junction had 6 bases not matched to a gene; V was cut back by 3 bases and J by 5 bases. The germline V gene has CDR1 LNHNV and CDR2 YYDKDF (reference sequence). This CDR3 has 17 amino acids. The DNA for the CDR3 is TGTGCCACCAGCAGTGGGACTAGCGGGAGGGCCCGGGAGACCCAGTACTTC. It codes for CATSSGTSGRARETQYF.

The gene calls are TRBV7-8 and TRBJ2-2; D not certain. Germline CDR1 reads SGHVS; CDR2 reads FQNEAQ. This CDR3 has 16 amino acids. V was cut by 5 bases and J by 0 bases, with 13 bases left in between. CDR3 sequence reads: CASSDTPDPNTGELFF. In nucleotides, the CDR3 is TGTGCCAGCAGCGATACACCAGATCCGAACACCGGGGAGCTGTTTTTT.

The chain combines TRBV12-3 or TRBV12-4 with TRBJ2-4; D is unclear. This CDR3 comprises 13 residues. Trimming cost V 6 bases and J 7 bases, with 13 bases left between them. This CDR3 is CASSPPGWNIQYF. The CDR3 DNA follows: TGTGCCAGCAGCCCCCCCGGATGGAACATTCAGTACTTC.

The V gene is TRBV2, the J gene TRBJ2-5, with a possible D match to TRBD2 (6 bases). Germline lookup yields CDR1 SNHLY and CDR2 FYNNEI. There are 13 residues in the CDR3. V lost 8 bases to trimming and J lost 4 bases, with 14 bases between them. CDR3 in amino acids: CASFSGILETQYF. The CDR3 coding sequence is TGTGCCAGCTTTAGCGGCATCCTAGAGACCCAGTACTTC.

As DNA, the CDR3 is TGTGCTAGTGGTTTCCGTTTGAGGGACTCCGGATATTCTAGCACAGATACGCAGTATTTT. The encoded protein is CASGFRLRDSGYSSTDTQYF. The V and J genes are TRBV12-5 and TRBJ2-3; TRBD2 is a possible D gene (6 bases). Germline loops: CDR1 LGHNT, CDR2 FRNRAP. V was cut by 3 bases and J by 0 bases, with 25 bases left in between. The CDR3 sequence is 20 residues long.

This sequence joins TRBV5-1 and TRBJ1-5; D not resolved. CDR1 is SGHRS, CDR2 YFSETQ, per germline. V was shortened by 2 bases and J by 1 base, with 4 bases between the two germline ends. This CDR3 spans 13 amino acids. Written as DNA, the CDR3 is TGCGCCAGCAGCTTAACGAGCAATCAGCCCCAGCATTTT. It yields the protein CASSLTSNQPQHF. The full variable domain, rest sourced from reference TRBV5-1 and TRBJ1-5, is KAGVTQTPRYLIKTRGQQVTLSCSPISGHRSVSWYQQTPGQGLQFLFEYFSETQRNKGNFPGRFSGRQFSNSRSEMNVSTLELGDSALYLCASSLTSNQPQHFGDGTRLSIL.

The V gene is TRBV2, the J gene TRBJ2-7; 7 positions agree with TRBD2. This CDR3 has 15 amino acids. With 6 bases clipped from V and 0 bases from J, the junction kept 8 bases outside the gene matches. Germline values: CDR1 SNHLY, CDR2 FYNNEI. The CDR3 coding sequence is TGTGCCAGCAGGGGAGCGGGGAGAAGCTCCTACGAGCAGTACTTC. Protein: CASRGAGRSSYEQYF. The complete variable domain, with remaining parts taken from reference TRBV2 and TRBJ2-7, reads EPEVTQTPSHQVTQMGQEVILRCVPISNHLYFYWYRQILGQKVEFLVSFYNNEISEKSEIFDDQFSVERPDGSNFTLKIRSTKLEDSAMYFCASRGAGRSSYEQYFGPGTRLTVT.